Given below is one T cell receptor beta chain in context. This entry is derived from a study of blood T cell repertoires in COVID-19. This CDR3 is built from 16 residues. The trim removed 7 bases at V and 2 bases at J, leaving 8 bases unmatched. CDR1 is SGHVS, CDR2 FQNEAQ, per germline. Authors' analysis steps: Reference gene primers were amplified, and this amplification served to estimate nucleated cell counts. Profiling relied on immunoSEQ multiplex PCR, and the TCRdb table lists in-frame clones only, not all of them. That table supplies the V and J calls and clone size; D and trimming were determined from the DNA. The repertoire consists of more than 150,000 clones, with 80% to 85% occurring once and the leading ten covering roughly 2.9%.

The rearrangement joins TRBV7-8 to TRBJ2-3; 11 nucleotides line up with TRBD1. This sequence was found in a woman aged 55-70 years with acute or convalescent COVID-19. The source material was peripheral blood. As DNA, the CDR3 is TGTGCCAGCACCCTTTGGACAGGGGGCAACACAGATACGCAGTATTTT. It yields the protein CASTLWTGGNTDTQYF.